These 5 T cell receptor beta chains were sequenced from one sample in a study of blood T cell repertoires in COVID-19. TCRdb's copy holds only in-frame clones and misses some; the assay was immunoSEQ multiplex PCR. Of 250,000 to 300,000 clones in the sample, just over 85% are singletons; the top ten hold around 3%. Sequencing was done on a sample of peripheral blood. All receptors derive from a woman in her 30s with active or convalescent COVID-19.

The V call is TRBV9, the J call TRBJ2-3; no clear D. CDR3 length: 15 amino acids. Germline CDR1 and CDR2: SGDLS and YYNGEE. V was shortened by 0 bases and J by 0 bases, with 8 bases between the two germline ends. This chain's CDR3 is CASSVATASTDTQYF. CDR3 sequence (DNA): TGTGCCAGCAGCGTAGCGACTGCTAGCACAGATACGCAGTATTTT.

This chain links TRBV6-2 or TRBV6-3 with TRBJ1-2; D may be TRBD1 (6 bases). V was shortened by 5 bases and J by 6 bases, with 16 bases between the two germline ends. Germline CDR1 MNHEY, CDR2 SVGEGT. The CDR3 has 14 residues. CDR3 nucleotides: TGTGCCAGCAGTACCAGCGGGGGGGCGAATGGCTACACCTTC. Residues: CASSTSGGANGYTF.

The V and J genes are TRBV6-2 or TRBV6-3 and TRBJ2-3; TRBD2 matches at 9 bases. This CDR3 has 17 residues. Losses at the gene ends were 2 bases for V and 4 bases for J; bases not matched to a gene: 10. Germline CDR1 reads MNHEY; CDR2 reads SVGEGT. The CDR3 bases are TGTGCCAGCAGTTACGTTCAGCTAGCGGGGAGGGCAGATACGCAGTATTTT. Translated: CASSYVQLAGRADTQYF.

The rearrangement uses TRBV5-4 and TRBJ2-1, with a weak D call TRBD2 (5 bases). The germline CDR1 and CDR2 sequences are SGHNT and YYREEE (reference sequence). The V end was cut by 1 base, the J end by 2 bases, with 13 bases between. The CDR3 covers 16 residues. Written as DNA, the CDR3 is TGTGCCAGCAGCTTGACCCCACTAGGTGCCTACAATGAGCAGTTCTTC. Residues: CASSLTPLGAYNEQFF.

The chain joins TRBV7-2 to TRBJ1-2; D is uncertain. The CDR3 loop spans 14 amino acids. CDR1 and CDR2 (germline): SGHTA, FQGNSA. The germline V and J ends were trimmed by 1 base and 2 bases, with 8 bases remaining between them. In DNA, the CDR3 is TGTGCCAGCAGCTTAGGTTCAGTAAACTATGGCTACACCTTC. This codes for CASSLGSVNYGYTF. Full variable domain (outside the CDR3, taken from reference TRBV7-2 and TRBJ1-2): GAGVSQSPSNKVTEKGKDVELRCDPISGHTALYWYRQSLGQGLEFLIYFQGNSAPDKSGLPSDRFSAERTGGSVSTLTIQRTQQEDSAVYLCASSLGSVNYGYTFGSGTRLTVV.